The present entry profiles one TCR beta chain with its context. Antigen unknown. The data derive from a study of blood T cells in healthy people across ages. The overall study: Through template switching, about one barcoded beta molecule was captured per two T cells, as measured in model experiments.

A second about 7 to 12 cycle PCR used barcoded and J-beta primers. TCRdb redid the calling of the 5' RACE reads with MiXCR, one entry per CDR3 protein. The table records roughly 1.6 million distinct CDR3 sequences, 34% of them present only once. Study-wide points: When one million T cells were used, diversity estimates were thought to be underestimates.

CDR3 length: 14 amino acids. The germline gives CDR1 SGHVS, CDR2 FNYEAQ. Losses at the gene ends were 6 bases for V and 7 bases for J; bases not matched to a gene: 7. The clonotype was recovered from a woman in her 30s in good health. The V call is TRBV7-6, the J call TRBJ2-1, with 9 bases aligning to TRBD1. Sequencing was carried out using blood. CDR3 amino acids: CASSLIQGANEQFF. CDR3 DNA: TGTGCCAGCAGTTTGATACAGGGGGCTAATGAGCAGTTCTTC.